These T cell receptor beta chains were read from a single sample in a study of beta chain features in type 1 diabetes. Using immunoSEQ multiplex PCR, the repertoire was profiled, and TCRdb retains in-frame clones only, with some absent. The sample has about 150,000 clones; roughly 8.1% are singletons. Source material: central memory CD4+ T cells from blood. The receptors originated from a man aged 18 to 35 in good health. Each CDR3 is given with its conserved first and last residue. Each record gives: J gene, CDR3 length, V gene, CDR3 protein.

j_gene: TRBJ2-7
len: 13
v_gene: TRBV4-2
CDR3aa: CASSQEVRDSRRF

j_gene: TRBJ1-2
len: 14
v_gene: TRBV6-5
CDR3aa: CASSPRGQGHGYTF

j_gene: TRBJ2-7
len: 17
v_gene: TRBV2
CDR3aa: CASSEWGPMRSAYEQYF

j_gene: TRBJ2-1
len: 15
v_gene: TRBV12-1
CDR3aa: CASSGSGSSYNEQFF

j_gene: TRBJ2-7
len: 15
v_gene: TRBV28
CDR3aa: CASSSPGGDFYEQYF

j_gene: TRBJ2-6
len: 14
v_gene: TRBV5-4
CDR3aa: CASSSYDRFNVLTF

j_gene: TRBJ2-7
len: 13
v_gene: TRBV5-1
CDR3aa: CASSFPSGNEQYF

j_gene: TRBJ2-7
len: 15
v_gene: TRBV7-3
CDR3aa: CASSPDPTGPYEQYF

j_gene: TRBJ2-7
len: 14
v_gene: TRBV11-1
CDR3aa: CASSWGQLTYEQYF

j_gene: TRBJ1-4
len: 17
v_gene: TRBV23-1
CDR3aa: CASSLGINTATNEKLFF